Presented here are 20 T cell receptor beta chains from one specimen sequenced in a study of OX40 agonist ivuxolimab in advanced cancers. Sequencing used immunoSEQ multiplex PCR; TCRdb keeps in-frame clones, though not all of them. The repertoire holds roughly 80,000 clones, with 80% to 90% as singletons. This specimen was CD4+ or CD8+ T cells sorted from blood, taken in a trial of the OX40 agonist ivuxolimab. Receptors were obtained from an adult with an advanced solid tumor such as melanoma, head and neck, liver or kidney cancer.

The J gene is TRBJ2-7, the V gene TRBV6-1, with a possible D match to TRBD1 (6 bases). This CDR3 comprises 12 residues. With 6 bases removed from V and 10 bases from J, the gap between germline ends came to 16 bases. Germline CDR1 reads MNHNS; CDR2 reads SASEGT. The CDR3 DNA is TGTGCCAGCAGGCTGACAGGTTTAAGTCAGTACTTC. Its protein is CASRLTGLSQYF.

V gene TRBV6-6 combines with J gene TRBJ2-5; the match to TRBD2 covers 14 bases. Germline trimming cut 7 bases from V and 4 bases from J; bases unmatched to any gene: 8. The CDR3 has 16 amino acids. Germline V gene sequence: CDR1 MNHNY, CDR2 SVGAGI (reference sequence). The CDR3 sequence: CASNRPGLAGAETQYF. The CDR3 coding sequence is TGTGCCAGCAATCGACCGGGACTAGCGGGAGCAGAGACCCAGTACTTC.

The chain couples TRBV18 to TRBJ1-3; TRBD1 aligns across 8 bases. V trimming: 6 bases; J trimming: 8 bases; junction bases outside the gene matches: 12. Per the germline V gene, CDR1 is KGHSH and CDR2 is LQKENI. The CDR3 is 15 residues long. DNA for the CDR3: TGTGCCAGCTCTCCCGACAGGGGAAAAGGTTACACCATATATTTT. Its protein product is CASSPDRGKGYTIYF.

This rearrangement joins TRBV9 to TRBJ1-3, with 10 bases aligning to TRBD1. J lost 0 bases, V lost 4 bases, and 10 bases had no gene match. Germline V gene data show CDR1 as SGDLS and CDR2 as YYNGEE. This CDR3 spans 18 amino acids. DNA of the CDR3: TGTGCCAGCAGCTTCGGACAGGGGGACTTTCTCTCTGGAAACACCATATATTTT. Residues: CASSFGQGDFLSGNTIYF.

In its sample, this clone was seen once. The V and J genes are TRBV7-2 and TRBJ1-3, with D unclear. V lost 1 base and J 6 bases, leaving 7 bases between the germline ends. Germline-derived CDR1 and CDR2 are SGHTA and FQGNSA. This CDR3 is 13 amino acids long. The CDR3 is CASSLVGPNTIYF. DNA for the CDR3: TGTGCCAGCAGCTTAGTGGGCCCAAACACCATATATTTT.

The V and J genes are TRBV19 and TRBJ1-3, with unresolved D. Germline assignment: CDR1 LNHDA and CDR2 SQIVND (reference sequence). The ends were cut back, 3 bases at V and 3 bases at J, with 12 bases in the middle. CDR3 length: 15 residues. CDR3 region: CASSMLTLGGNTIYF. CDR3 DNA sequence: TGTGCCAGTAGTATGCTGACCTTAGGTGGAAACACCATATATTTT.

The rearrangement links TRBV30 to TRBJ2-1, with 14 bases fitting TRBD2. The CDR3 is 16 amino acids. Germline V lookup: CDR1 GTSNPN, CDR2 SVGIG (reference sequence). V was clipped by 5 bases and J by 4 bases; unmatched bases: 7. CDR3 nucleotides: TGTGCCTGGTCCCCGGGACTAGCGGGGGTATACAATGAGCAGTTCTTC. This encodes CAWSPGLAGVYNEQFF.

The chain combines TRBV6-6 with TRBJ2-7, with 8 bases matching TRBD1. This CDR3 spans 12 amino acids. The trim removed 10 bases at V and 5 bases at J, leaving 7 bases unmatched. Per germline, CDR1 MNHNY and CDR2 SVGAGI (reference sequence). The DNA of the CDR3 is TGTGCCACTCAACAGGGGGGCCACGAGCAGTACTTC. Protein: CATQQGGHEQYF.

The chain links TRBV27 to TRBJ1-5; possible D gene TRBD1, 6 bases. Trimming stripped 5 bases from V and 3 bases from J, with 11 bases between. CDR1 MNHEY and CDR2 SMNVEV come from the germline V gene (reference sequence). The CDR3 loop spans 14 amino acids. The CDR3 reads CASSTTGNNQPQHF. The CDR3 nucleotides read TGTGCCAGCAGTACAACAGGGAACAATCAGCCCCAGCATTTT.

The chain links TRBV7-2 to TRBJ1-3; D not resolved. The CDR3 is made up of 15 amino acids. V was clipped by 4 bases and J by 0 bases, with 10 bases between them. Germline CDR1 and CDR2: SGHTA and FQGNSA. The CDR3 DNA is TGTGCCAGCAGCTCGGGAGCCCTCTCTGGAAACACCATATATTTT. Protein product: CASSSGALSGNTIYF.

The chain combines TRBV10-1 with TRBJ2-6; no definite D call. The V gene's germline CDR1 is WNHNN and CDR2 SYGVQD (reference sequence). The CDR3 totals 15 residues. V was clipped by 4 bases and J by 2 bases, with 9 bases between them. CDR3 nucleotide sequence: TGCGCCAGCAGTGCAGGAGATGCTGGGGCCAACGTCCTGACTTTC. Its protein product is CASSAGDAGANVLTF.

The chain has TRBV9 and TRBJ2-1; no clear D gene. In germline, CDR1 is SGDLS, CDR2 YYNGEE. The CDR3 has 15 amino acids. V lost 4 bases and J lost 0, with 11 bases in between. The CDR3 here is CASSRESASYNEQFF. CDR3 in DNA: TGTGCCAGCAGCCGAGAGTCAGCCTCCTACAATGAGCAGTTCTTC.

The chain is built from TRBV5-1 and TRBJ2-1; 11 nucleotides agree with TRBD2. Germline CDR1 SGHRS, CDR2 YFSETQ. The CDR3 length is 15 residues. V trimming: 0 bases; J trimming: 7 bases; junction bases outside the gene matches: 3. The CDR3 reads CASSLEGLAENEQFF. The CDR3 bases are TGCGCCAGCAGCTTGGAGGGACTAGCGGAGAATGAGCAGTTCTTC.

A word on this clone: Mismatch with germline at one junction end may stem from a read error. This CDR3 is also generated by other DNA sequences in the sample. The rearrangement uses TRBV11-2 and TRBJ1-5, with no clear D. CDR1 SGHAT and CDR2 FQNNGV come from the germline V gene. This CDR3 has 15 residues. The CDR3 sequence is CASSLDFGSNQPQHF. As DNA, the CDR3 is TGCGCCAGCAGCTTAGATTTTGGGAGCAATCAGCCCCAGCATTTT.

J is TRBJ2-5 and V is TRBV6-1, with 10 bases matching TRBD1. The CDR3 sequence is 14 residues long. The V gene's germline CDR1 is MNHNS and CDR2 SASEGT. V gave up 6 bases and J gave up 5 bases; unmatched junction bases: 6. CDR3 amino acids: CASSRDRGMETQYF. The DNA for the CDR3 is TGTGCCAGCAGCCGGGACAGGGGAATGGAGACCCAGTACTTC.

The chain links TRBV28 to TRBJ1-5; TRBD1 might be the D (6 bases). Between the trimmed V and J ends, which lost 7 bases and 5 bases, there was a span of 18 bases. This CDR3 comprises 15 residues. The germline V gene encodes CDR1 MDHEN and CDR2 SYDVKM. The CDR3 protein is CASNPGGARDQPQHF. CDR3 in DNA: TGTGCCAGCAATCCTGGGGGGGCTAGGGATCAGCCCCAGCATTTT. The whole variable domain, filled in from reference TRBV28 and TRBJ1-5, reads DVKVTQSSRYLVKRTGEKVFLECVQDMDHENMFWYRQDPGLGLRLIYFSYDVKMKEKGDIPEGYSVSREKKERFSLILESASTNQTSMYLCASNPGGARDQPQHFGDGTRLSIL.

The V gene is TRBV7-2, the J gene TRBJ1-1; 12 bases match TRBD1. Germline CDR1 reads SGHTA; CDR2 reads FQGNSA. This CDR3 has 14 residues. V was clipped by 4 bases and J by 7 bases; unmatched bases: 4. In DNA, the CDR3 is TGTGCCAGCAGCTCGAGGGACAGGGGGCTTGAAGCTTTCTTT. This codes for CASSSRDRGLEAFF.

This clone was seen a few times. V is TRBV7-6 and J is TRBJ2-5, with 10 bases fitting TRBD2. Germline values: CDR1 SGHVS, CDR2 FNYEAQ. This CDR3 has 15 amino acids. V lost 5 bases, J lost 5 bases, and 8 bases stayed unmatched. CDR3 bases: TGTGCCAGCAGCGAACTAGCGGGATACGGGGAGACCCAGTACTTC. This translates into CASSELAGYGETQYF.

The V gene is TRBV4-1, the J gene TRBJ1-3; D uncertain. The ends were cut back, 1 base at V and 0 bases at J, with 10 bases in the middle. Germline V CDR1 and CDR2: MGHRA, YSYEKL. There are 16 residues in the CDR3. The CDR3 protein is CASSQVGGNSGNTIYF. The DNA for the CDR3 is TGCGCCAGCAGCCAAGTCGGAGGGAACTCTGGAAACACCATATATTTT.

This clone was detected a few times. The chain carries TRBV21-1 and TRBJ1-3. TRBV21-1 is a listed pseudogene. The CDR3 is 10 amino acids. The DNA for the CDR3 is TGTGCCAGCGGACGAGGGACCATATATTTT. It yields the protein CASGRGTIYF.